This TCR beta chain was found in a study of CD8+ T cells in alopecia areata. Treatment in this sample: oral pan-JAK inhibitor, 5-10 mg twice daily. Losses at the gene ends were 4 bases for V and 6 bases for J; bases not matched to a gene: 9. The CDR3 length is 14 residues. Germline V gives CDR1 SQVTM, CDR2 ANQGSEA. RNA extraction and reverse transcription yielded cDNA as sequencing template. Here immunoSEQ multiplex PCR was the method, and the copy in TCRdb shows in-frame clones only, minus some. The repertoire holds 150,000 to 200,000 clones, with about three fifths as singletons. The source was CD4+ T cells sorted from blood, collected at week 24, from a patient treated with tofacitinib. The receptor's source is a human donor with alopecia areata. J is TRBJ2-3 and V is TRBV29-1; 8 bases fit TRBD2. The CDR3 DNA follows: TGCAGCGTTGTGGTTGCGGGGGGATCCGATACGCAGTATTTT. This encodes CSVVVAGGSDTQYF.